These 12 T cell receptor beta chains were all obtained from the same sample, sequenced in a study of cytomegalovirus exposure and HLA in healthy donors. With 60 Vbeta and 13 Jbeta primers, the PCR was carried out. Data came from immunoSEQ multiplex PCR; TCRdb stores just in-frame clones and leaves some out. The sample has 75,000 to 100,000 clones, 73% seen once. The sequencing sample was made of PBMCs. These receptors were collected from a man between 40 and 49 years old in good health and CMV-seronegative.

The chain uses TRBV5-4 and TRBJ2-1; D is uncertain. Trimming cost V 6 bases and J 8 bases, with 18 bases left between them. Germline CDR1 is SGHNT and CDR2 is YYREEE (reference sequence). The CDR3 extends over 14 amino acids. The CDR3 reads CASTRGQSWDEQFF. In DNA form, the CDR3 reads TGTGCCAGCACCCGCGGCCAATCATGGGATGAGCAGTTCTTC.

A note on this clone: At one end, the junction sequence differs from germline, possibly due to a read error. The chain combines TRBV23-1 with TRBJ1-2; TRBD1 matches at 10 bases. TRBV23-1 is flagged as an ORF with uncertain function. The CDR3 spans 15 residues. CDR3 bases: TGCGCCAGCACCCTGGACAGGGGGGCGAGTTATGACTACACCTTC. Translating it yields CASTLDRGASYDYTF.

The chain joins TRBV2 to TRBJ2-5, with 7 bases matching TRBD2. From germline, CDR1 is SNHLY and CDR2 FYNNEI. Trimming cost V 4 bases and J 1 base; bases outside gene matches: 3. CDR3 length: 14 amino acids. In DNA form, the CDR3 reads TGTGCCAGCAGTGTGGGCGGGGGCCAAGAGACCCAGTACTTC. Translated: CASSVGGGQETQYF.

This clone showed up just a few times. The chain is built from TRBV5-1 and TRBJ1-1; the D is unclear. V lost 0 bases and J lost 5, with 11 bases in between. CDR1 and CDR2 (germline): SGHRS, YFSETQ. The CDR3 has 14 residues. The CDR3 sequence: CASSLDPGYTEAFF. CDR3 in DNA: TGCGCCAGCAGCTTGGATCCGGGTTATACTGAAGCTTTCTTT.

The chain uses TRBV25-1 and TRBJ2-5; possibly TRBD1 for D (5 bases). From germline, CDR1 is MGHDK and CDR2 SYGVNS. The CDR3 has 15 amino acids. Deletions cut 2 bases from V and 0 bases from J, with 10 bases between. The CDR3 loop reads CASSEPTVYQETQYF. The CDR3 bases are TGTGCCAGCAGTGAACCGACAGTGTACCAAGAGACCCAGTACTTC.

This clone was detected only once. The chain has TRBV6-5 and TRBJ2-2, with 7 positions matching TRBD1. V lost 10 bases, J lost 1 base, and 9 bases stayed unmatched. The CDR3 is 15 residues long. Germline-derived CDR1 and CDR2 are MNHEY and SVGAGI. CDR3 in DNA: TGTGCCACCTCGTCCCGGGACAGGAACACCGGGGAGCTGTTTTTT. This encodes CATSSRDRNTGELFF.

The CDR3 DNA sequence: TGTGCCAGCAGCTTAGGGCGGGGGTATGGCTACACCTTC. It codes for CASSLGRGYGYTF. V and J are TRBV7-2 and TRBJ1-2, with D maybe TRBD1 (5 bases). This CDR3 contains 13 residues. V lost 1 base to trimming and J lost 5 bases, with 8 bases between them. Germline values: CDR1 SGHTA, CDR2 FQGNSA.

This clone was seen just once. The rearrangement joins TRBV11-3 to TRBJ2-1; 8 bases align to TRBD2. This CDR3 comprises 14 residues. Germline trimming cut 4 bases from V and 8 bases from J; bases unmatched to any gene: 7. The germline V gene has CDR1 SGHNT and CDR2 YENEEA. For the CDR3, the DNA is TGTGCCAGCAGCTCTGCCCGGGGGGGTGATGAGCAGTTCTTC. Residues: CASSSARGGDEQFF.

The rearrangement uses TRBV5-6 and TRBJ2-3; D may be TRBD2 (6 bases). The germline V gene has CDR1 SGHDT and CDR2 YYEEEE. Trimming took 0 bases from V and 0 from J, leaving 20 bases between them. The CDR3 loop spans 19 amino acids. The CDR3 loop is CASSLGLLGWRASTDTQYF. CDR3 in DNA: TGTGCCAGCAGCTTGGGACTACTAGGGTGGAGGGCCAGCACAGATACGCAGTATTTT.

This clone was seen a handful of times. The J gene is TRBJ1-1, the V gene TRBV5-6; tentatively, D is TRBD1 (6 bases). CDR3 length: 14 amino acids. Between the trimmed V and J ends, which lost 0 bases and 11 bases, there was a span of 17 bases. Germline V gives CDR1 SGHDT, CDR2 YYEEEE. This chain's CDR3 is CASSLVGGRMDAFF. The CDR3 nucleotides are TGTGCCAGCAGCTTGGTGGGGGGGCGCATGGATGCTTTCTTT.

J is TRBJ1-1 and V is TRBV7-3; TRBD1 aligns across 9 bases. This CDR3 spans 13 amino acids. Germline V gives CDR1 SGHTA, CDR2 FQGTGA. The junction had 1 base not matched to a gene; V was cut back by 3 bases and J by 5 bases. CDR3 loop: CASSLGQGTEAFF. In DNA, the CDR3 is TGTGCCAGCAGCTTGGGACAGGGAACTGAAGCTTTCTTT.

This clone was detected a few times. The genes are TRBV5-1 and TRBJ2-1; 11 nucleotides match TRBD2. V shed 2 bases, J shed 3 bases, and the junction held 4 bases outside the gene matches. This CDR3 has 16 amino acids. Germline V gives CDR1 SGHRS, CDR2 YFSETQ. The CDR3 reads CASSLSTSGDYNEQFF. The DNA for the CDR3 is TGCGCCAGCAGCTTATCGACTAGCGGGGACTACAATGAGCAGTTCTTC. The variable domain in full, with the rest retrieved from reference TRBV5-1 and TRBJ2-1, is KAGVTQTPRYLIKTRGQQVTLSCSPISGHRSVSWYQQTPGQGLQFLFEYFSETQRNKGNFPGRFSGRQFSNSRSEMNVSTLELGDSALYLCASSLSTSGDYNEQFFGPGTRLTVL.